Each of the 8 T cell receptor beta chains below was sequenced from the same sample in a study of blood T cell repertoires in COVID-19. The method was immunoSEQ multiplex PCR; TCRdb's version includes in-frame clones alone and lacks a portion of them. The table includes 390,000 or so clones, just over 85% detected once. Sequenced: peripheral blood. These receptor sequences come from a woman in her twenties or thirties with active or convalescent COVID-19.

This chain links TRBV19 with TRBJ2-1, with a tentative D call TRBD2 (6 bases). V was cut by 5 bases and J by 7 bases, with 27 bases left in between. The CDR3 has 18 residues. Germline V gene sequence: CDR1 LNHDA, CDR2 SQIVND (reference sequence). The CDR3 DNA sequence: TGTGCCAGTAGTGCCCTCCCACCCAGCGGGCCGCTACAGAATGAGCAGTTCTTC. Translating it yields CASSALPPSGPLQNEQFF. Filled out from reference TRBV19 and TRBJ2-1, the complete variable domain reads DGGITQSPKYLFRKEGQNVTLSCEQNLNHDAMYWYRQDPGQGLRLIYYSQIVNDFQKGDIAEGYSVSREKKESFPLTVTSAQKNPTAFYLCASSALPPSGPLQNEQFFGPGTRLTVL.

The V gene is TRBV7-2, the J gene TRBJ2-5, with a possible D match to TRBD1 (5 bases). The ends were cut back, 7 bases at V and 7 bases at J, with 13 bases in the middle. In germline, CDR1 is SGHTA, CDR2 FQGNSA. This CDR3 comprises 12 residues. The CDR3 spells CASTIQQGTQYF. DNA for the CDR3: TGTGCCAGCACGATCCAGCAGGGGACCCAGTACTTC.

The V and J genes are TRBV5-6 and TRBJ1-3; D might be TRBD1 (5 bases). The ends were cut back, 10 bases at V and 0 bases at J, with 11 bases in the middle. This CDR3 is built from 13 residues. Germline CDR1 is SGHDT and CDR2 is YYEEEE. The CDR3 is CAGQRVSGNTIYF. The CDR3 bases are TGTGCCGGACAAAGGGTCTCTGGAAACACCATATATTTT.

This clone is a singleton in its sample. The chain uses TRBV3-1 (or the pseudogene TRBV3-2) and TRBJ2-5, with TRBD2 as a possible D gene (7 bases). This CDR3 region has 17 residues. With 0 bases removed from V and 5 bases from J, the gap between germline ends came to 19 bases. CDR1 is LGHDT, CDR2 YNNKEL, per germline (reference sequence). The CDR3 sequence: CASSQDVAGDTGETQYF. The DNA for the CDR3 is TGTGCCAGCAGCCAAGACGTCGCGGGGGACACCGGTGAGACCCAGTACTTC.

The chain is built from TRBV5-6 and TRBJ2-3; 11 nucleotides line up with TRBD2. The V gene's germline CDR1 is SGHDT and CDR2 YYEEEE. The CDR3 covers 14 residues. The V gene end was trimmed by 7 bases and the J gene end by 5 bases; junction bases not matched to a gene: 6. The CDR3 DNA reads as TGTGCCAGCCAGCGGCTAGCGGGAGGAGATACGCAGTATTTT. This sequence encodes CASQRLAGGDTQYF.

This CDR3 is CSVEDHAGVTEAFF. The CDR3 region has the DNA TGCAGCGTTGAAGATCACGCAGGGGTTACTGAAGCTTTCTTT. This rearrangement joins TRBV29-1 to TRBJ1-1; D is perhaps TRBD1 (6 bases). Trimming cost V 0 bases and J 5 bases, with 13 bases left between them. Germline CDR1 SQVTM, CDR2 ANQGSEA. CDR3 length: 14 residues.

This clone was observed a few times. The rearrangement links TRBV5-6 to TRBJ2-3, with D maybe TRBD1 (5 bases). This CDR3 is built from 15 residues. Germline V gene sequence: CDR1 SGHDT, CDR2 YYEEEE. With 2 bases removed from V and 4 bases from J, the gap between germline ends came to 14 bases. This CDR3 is CASSFRVLSADTQYF. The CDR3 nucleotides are TGTGCCAGCAGCTTCAGGGTTTTAAGCGCAGATACGCAGTATTTT.

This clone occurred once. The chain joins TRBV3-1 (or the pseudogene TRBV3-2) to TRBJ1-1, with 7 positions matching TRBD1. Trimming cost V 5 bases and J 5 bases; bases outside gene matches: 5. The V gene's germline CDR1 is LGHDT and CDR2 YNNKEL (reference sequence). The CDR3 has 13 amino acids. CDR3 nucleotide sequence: TGTGCCAGCAGCTTTACAGGGGTAACTGAAGCTTTCTTT. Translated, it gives CASSFTGVTEAFF.